These 5 T cell receptor beta chains share one sample of origin, sequenced in a study of shared clonotypes between healthy human individuals. Profiled with immunoSEQ multiplex PCR; TCRdb holds only in-frame clones, not every one. The sample includes 1.6 million or so clones, roughly 97% of them seen just once. Sequencing was carried out using naive CD4+ T cells sorted from blood. Indicated subset: CD45RA+ positively selected. The receptor source for this set is a man between 25 and 39 years old in good health.

J is TRBJ2-1 and V is TRBV6-4; 8 bases agree with TRBD2. Germline CDR1 reads MRHNA; CDR2 reads SNTAGT. V was clipped by 10 bases and J by 6 bases; unmatched bases: 8. The CDR3 is made up of 13 amino acids. In DNA form, the CDR3 reads TGTGCCACCCGGGGGGGGTTACGCAATGAGCAGTTCTTC. Translated: CATRGGLRNEQFF.

The chain combines TRBV7-6 with TRBJ2-1; D gene uncertain. V lost 5 bases and J lost 0, with 14 bases in between. CDR1 and CDR2 (germline): SGHVS, FNYEAQ. This CDR3 region has 16 residues. The CDR3 DNA reads as TGTGCCAGCAGCGCGCTACGCGGAAGCTCCTACAATGAGCAGTTCTTC. Translated: CASSALRGSSYNEQFF.

The chain recombines TRBV11-2 with TRBJ2-1; 8 positions agree with TRBD1. The trim removed 6 bases at V and 0 bases at J, leaving 4 bases unmatched. CDR1 SGHAT and CDR2 FQNNGV come from the germline V gene. The CDR3 spans 15 residues. CDR3 DNA sequence: TGTGCCAGCAGGTGGACAGGGTCCTCCTACAATGAGCAGTTCTTC. Translated: CASRWTGSSYNEQFF. Looking up the rest from reference TRBV11-2 and TRBJ2-1 gives the full variable domain: EAGVAQSPRYKIIEKRQSVAFWCNPISGHATLYWYQQILGQGPKLLIQFQNNGVVDDSQLPKDRFSAERLKGVDSTLKIQPAKLEDSAVYLCASRWTGSSYNEQFFGPGTRLTVL.

V and J are TRBV9 and TRBJ2-1; 8 bases fit TRBD2. This CDR3 contains 15 residues. The germline V gene has CDR1 SGDLS and CDR2 YYNGEE. V lost 4 bases and J lost 3; bases outside the gene matches: 6. Written as DNA, the CDR3 is TGTGCCAGCAGCACCTCAGCGGGAGACTACAATGAGCAGTTCTTC. This encodes CASSTSAGDYNEQFF.

V gene TRBV18 combines with J gene TRBJ2-3, with no clear D. The CDR3 extends over 14 amino acids. Germline V gene lookup returns CDR1 KGHSH and CDR2 LQKENI. Deletions cut 5 bases from V and 0 bases from J, with 9 bases between. The CDR3 nucleotides read TGTGCCAGCTCATATGGGTCTAGCACAGATACGCAGTATTTT. Its protein is CASSYGSSTDTQYF.